This T cell receptor (beta chain) is drawn from a study of response to subunit inactivated influenza vaccine. General study results and limits: Authors suggested each seasonal flu vaccination may recruit only limited numbers of new T cells.

TCRdb used MiXCR to reprocess the RT-PCR reads, holding one entry per CDR3 protein. Among approximately 530,000 distinct CDR3 sequences listed, roughly 13% were seen once. A note on this clonotype: The antigen remains unidentified.

V was pared by 0 bases and J by 7 bases, with 3 bases of the junction left unmatched. Germline V gives CDR1 SGHRS, CDR2 YFSETQ. The CDR3 covers 14 residues. The clonotype was recovered from a man in his forties or fifties who received an inactivated influenza vaccine. The sequencing used PBMCs from blood, collected roughly 46 days after vaccination. V gene TRBV5-1 combines with J gene TRBJ2-2, with 7 bases aligning to TRBD1. The CDR3 nucleotides are TGCGCCAGCAGCTTGGGACAGGGAATCGGGGAGCTGTTTTTT. Encoded protein: CASSLGQGIGELFF.